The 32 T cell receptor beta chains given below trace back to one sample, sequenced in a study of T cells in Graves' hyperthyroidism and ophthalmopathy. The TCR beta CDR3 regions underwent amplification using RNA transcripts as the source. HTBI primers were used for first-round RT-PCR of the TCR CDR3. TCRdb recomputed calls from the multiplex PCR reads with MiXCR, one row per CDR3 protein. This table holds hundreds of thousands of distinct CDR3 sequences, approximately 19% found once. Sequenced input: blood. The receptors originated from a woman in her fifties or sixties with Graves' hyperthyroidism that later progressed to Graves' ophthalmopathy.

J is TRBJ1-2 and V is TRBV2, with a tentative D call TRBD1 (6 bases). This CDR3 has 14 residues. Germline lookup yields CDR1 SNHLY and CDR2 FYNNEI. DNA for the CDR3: TGTGCTAGGGGGAAAGAGCTAACTTACTATGGCTACACCTTC. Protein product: CARGKELTYYGYTF.

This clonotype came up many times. The CDR3 sequence: CASSSLDRQYEQYF. The CDR3 nucleotides read TGCGCCAGCAGCTCGCTAGATAGGCAGTACGAGCAGTACTTC. The V gene is TRBV5-1, the J gene TRBJ2-7; D call uncertain. Germline V gene data show CDR1 as SGHRS and CDR2 as YFSETQ. V shed 3 bases and J shed 4 bases, with 14 bases lying between them. This CDR3 region has 14 residues. The full variable domain, in which reference TRBV5-1 and TRBJ2-7 provide the parts outside the CDR3, is KAGVTQTPRYLIKTRGQQVTLSCSPISGHRSVSWYQQTPGQGLQFLFEYFSETQRNKGNFPGRFSGRQFSNSRSEMNVSTLELGDSALYLCASSSLDRQYEQYFGPGTRLTVT.

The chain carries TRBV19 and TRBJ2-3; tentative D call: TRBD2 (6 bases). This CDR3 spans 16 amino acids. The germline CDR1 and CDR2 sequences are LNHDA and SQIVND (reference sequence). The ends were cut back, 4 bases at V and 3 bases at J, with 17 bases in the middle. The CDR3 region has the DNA TGTGCCAGTAGTACGACCGGGGGACTGGTTACAGATACGCAGTATTTT. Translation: CASSTTGGLVTDTQYF.

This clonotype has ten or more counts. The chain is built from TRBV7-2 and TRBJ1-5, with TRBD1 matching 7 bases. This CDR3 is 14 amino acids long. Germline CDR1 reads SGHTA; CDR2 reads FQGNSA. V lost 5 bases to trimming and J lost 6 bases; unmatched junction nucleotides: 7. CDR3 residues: CASSVSGGSQPQHF. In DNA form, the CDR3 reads TGTGCCAGCAGCGTATCAGGGGGGAGTCAGCCCCAGCATTTT.

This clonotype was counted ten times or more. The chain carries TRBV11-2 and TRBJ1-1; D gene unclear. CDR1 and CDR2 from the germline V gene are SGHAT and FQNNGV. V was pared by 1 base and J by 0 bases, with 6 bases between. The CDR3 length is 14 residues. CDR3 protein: CASSLVRMNTEAFF. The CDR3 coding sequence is TGTGCCAGCAGCTTAGTCCGGATGAACACTGAAGCTTTCTTT.

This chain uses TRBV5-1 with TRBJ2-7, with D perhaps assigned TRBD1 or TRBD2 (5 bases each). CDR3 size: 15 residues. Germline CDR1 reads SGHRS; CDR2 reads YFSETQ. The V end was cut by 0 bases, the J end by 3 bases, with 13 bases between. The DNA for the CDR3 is TGCGCCAGCAGCTTGGAGTCAGGGAGAATCTACGAGCAGTACTTC. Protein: CASSLESGRIYEQYF.

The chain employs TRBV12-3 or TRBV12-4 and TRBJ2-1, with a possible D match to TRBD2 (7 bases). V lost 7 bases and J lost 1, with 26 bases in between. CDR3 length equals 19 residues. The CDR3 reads CASTINPALGGGSYNEQFF. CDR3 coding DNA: TGTGCCAGCACCATTAATCCTGCCCTAGGGGGAGGGTCCTACAATGAGCAGTTCTTC.

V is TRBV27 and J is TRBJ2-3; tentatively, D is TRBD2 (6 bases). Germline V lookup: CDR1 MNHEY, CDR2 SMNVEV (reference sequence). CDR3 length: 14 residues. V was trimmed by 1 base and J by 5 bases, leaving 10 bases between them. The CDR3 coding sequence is TGTGCCAGCAGTTTATATCAGGAGGGAGATACGCAGTATTTT. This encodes CASSLYQEGDTQYF.

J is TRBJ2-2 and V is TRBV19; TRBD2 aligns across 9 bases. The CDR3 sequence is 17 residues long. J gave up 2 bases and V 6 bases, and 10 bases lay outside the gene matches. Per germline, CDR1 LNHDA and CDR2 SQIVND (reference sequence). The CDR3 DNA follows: TGTGCCAGTAGCCTCGGCGGGGGGGCTTCTAACACCGGGGAGCTGTTTTTT. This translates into CASSLGGGASNTGELFF.

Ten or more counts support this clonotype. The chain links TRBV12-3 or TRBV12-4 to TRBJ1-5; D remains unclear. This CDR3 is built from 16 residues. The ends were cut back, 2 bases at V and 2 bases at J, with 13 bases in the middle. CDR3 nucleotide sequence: TGTGCCAGCAGTTTACGACGGACCGGTGGCAATCAGCCCCAGCATTTT. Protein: CASSLRRTGGNQPQHF.

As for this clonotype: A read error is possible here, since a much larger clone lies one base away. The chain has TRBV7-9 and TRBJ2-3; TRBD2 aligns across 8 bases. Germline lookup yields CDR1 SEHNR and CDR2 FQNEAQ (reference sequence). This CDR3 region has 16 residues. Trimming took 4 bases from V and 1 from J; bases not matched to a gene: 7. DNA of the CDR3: TGTGCCAGCAGCTCGGGACCAGCGGGGGGCACAGATACGCAGTATTTT. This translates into CASSSGPAGGTDTQYF.

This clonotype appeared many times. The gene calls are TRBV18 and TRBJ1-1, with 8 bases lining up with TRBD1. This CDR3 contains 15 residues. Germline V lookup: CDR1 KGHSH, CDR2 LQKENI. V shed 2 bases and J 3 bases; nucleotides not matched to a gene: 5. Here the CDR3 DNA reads TGTGCCAGCTCACCAACCAGGGGGCTGGACACTGAAGCTTTCTTT. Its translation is CASSPTRGLDTEAFF.

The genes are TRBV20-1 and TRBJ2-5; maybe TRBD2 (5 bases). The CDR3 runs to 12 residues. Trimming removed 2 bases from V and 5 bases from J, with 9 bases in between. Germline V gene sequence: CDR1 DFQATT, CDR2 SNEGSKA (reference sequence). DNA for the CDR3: TGCAGTGCTAGATATAGCGCGGAGACCCAGTACTTC. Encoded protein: CSARYSAETQYF.

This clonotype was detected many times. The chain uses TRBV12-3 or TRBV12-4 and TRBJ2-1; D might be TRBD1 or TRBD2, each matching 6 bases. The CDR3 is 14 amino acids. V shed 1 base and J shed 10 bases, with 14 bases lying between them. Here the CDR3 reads CASSLEGGRAEQFF. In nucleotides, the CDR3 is TGTGCCAGCAGTTTAGAGGGGGGCCGTGCGGAGCAGTTCTTC.

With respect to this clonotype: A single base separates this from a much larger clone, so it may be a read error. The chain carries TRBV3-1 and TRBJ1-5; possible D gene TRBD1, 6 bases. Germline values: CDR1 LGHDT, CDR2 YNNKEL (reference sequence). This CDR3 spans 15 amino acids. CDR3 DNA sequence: TGTGCCAGCAGCCAAGATCTCAGGGGCAATCAGTCCCAGCATTTT. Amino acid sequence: CASSQDLRGNQSQHF.

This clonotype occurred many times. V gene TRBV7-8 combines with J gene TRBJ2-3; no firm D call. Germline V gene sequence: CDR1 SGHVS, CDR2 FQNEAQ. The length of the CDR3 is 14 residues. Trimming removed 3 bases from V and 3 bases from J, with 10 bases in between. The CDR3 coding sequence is TGTGCCAGCAGCTTCCTCCTGGGAACAGATACGCAGTATTTT. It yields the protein CASSFLLGTDTQYF.

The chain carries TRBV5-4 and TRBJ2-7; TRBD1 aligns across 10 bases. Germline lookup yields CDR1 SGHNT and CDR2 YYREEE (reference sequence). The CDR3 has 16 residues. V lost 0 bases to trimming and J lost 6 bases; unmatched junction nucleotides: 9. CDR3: CASSLAGAGQGIEQYF. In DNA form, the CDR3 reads TGTGCCAGCAGCTTGGCCGGGGCGGGACAGGGGATCGAGCAGTACTTC.

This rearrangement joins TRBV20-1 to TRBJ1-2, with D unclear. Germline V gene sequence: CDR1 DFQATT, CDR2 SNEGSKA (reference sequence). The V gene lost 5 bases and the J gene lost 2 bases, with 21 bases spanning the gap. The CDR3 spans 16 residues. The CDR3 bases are TGCAGTGCTGAGGGCGGAGAGAGGATTGGAAACTATGGCTACACCTTC. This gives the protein CSAEGGERIGNYGYTF.

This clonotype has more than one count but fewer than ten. CDR3 in amino acids: CASSLAWLDFAPGELFF. CDR3 in DNA: TGCGCCAGCAGCTTGGCTTGGTTGGACTTTGCCCCCGGGGAGCTGTTTTTT. The chain employs TRBV5-1 and TRBJ2-2, with D possibly being TRBD2 (5 bases). The CDR3 is 17 amino acids. Germline assignment: CDR1 SGHRS and CDR2 YFSETQ. Trimming stripped 0 bases from V and 6 bases from J, with 18 bases between.

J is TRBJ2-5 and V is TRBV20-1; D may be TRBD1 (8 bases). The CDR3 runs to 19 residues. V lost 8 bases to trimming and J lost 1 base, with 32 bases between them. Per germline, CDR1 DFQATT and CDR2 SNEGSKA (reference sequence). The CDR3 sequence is CSTYPRQGLARGSQETQYF. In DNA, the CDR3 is TGCAGTACCTACCCCCGACAGGGGTTAGCTCGCGGGAGCCAAGAGACCCAGTACTTC.

The CDR3 DNA sequence: TGTGCCAGCAGCTTGGTCAGGACAGCAGAGACCCAGTACTTC. Amino acids: CASSLVRTAETQYF. V is TRBV5-6 and J is TRBJ2-5; D is possibly TRBD1 (6 bases). Trimming shortened V by 0 bases and J by 4 bases, and 10 bases separated the two germline ends. The germline V gene encodes CDR1 SGHDT and CDR2 YYEEEE. The CDR3 spans 14 residues.

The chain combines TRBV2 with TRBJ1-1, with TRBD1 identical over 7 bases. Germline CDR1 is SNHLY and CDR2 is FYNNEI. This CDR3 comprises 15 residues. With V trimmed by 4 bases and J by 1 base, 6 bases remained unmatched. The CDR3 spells CASSVRGYGNTEAFF. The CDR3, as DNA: TGTGCCAGCAGTGTCAGGGGGTATGGGAACACTGAAGCTTTCTTT.

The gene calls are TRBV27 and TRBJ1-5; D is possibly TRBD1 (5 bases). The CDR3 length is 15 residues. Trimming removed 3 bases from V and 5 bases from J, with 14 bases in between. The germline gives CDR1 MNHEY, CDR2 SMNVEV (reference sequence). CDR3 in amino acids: CASSLLGPPHQPQHF. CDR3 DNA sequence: TGTGCCAGCAGTTTGTTGGGGCCCCCCCATCAGCCCCAGCATTTT.

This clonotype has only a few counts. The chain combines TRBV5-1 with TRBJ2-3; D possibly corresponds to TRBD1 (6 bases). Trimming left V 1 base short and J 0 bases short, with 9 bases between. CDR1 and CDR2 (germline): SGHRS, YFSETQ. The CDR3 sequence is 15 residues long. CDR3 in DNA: TGCGCCAGCAGCTTGTATACAGGGAGCACAGATACGCAGTATTTT. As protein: CASSLYTGSTDTQYF.

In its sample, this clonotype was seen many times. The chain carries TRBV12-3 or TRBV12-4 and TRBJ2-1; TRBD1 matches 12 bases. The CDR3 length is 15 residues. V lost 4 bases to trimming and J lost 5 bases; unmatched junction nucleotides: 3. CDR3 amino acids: CASSWGQGANNEQFF. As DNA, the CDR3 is TGTGCCAGCAGTTGGGGACAGGGGGCGAACAATGAGCAGTTCTTC.

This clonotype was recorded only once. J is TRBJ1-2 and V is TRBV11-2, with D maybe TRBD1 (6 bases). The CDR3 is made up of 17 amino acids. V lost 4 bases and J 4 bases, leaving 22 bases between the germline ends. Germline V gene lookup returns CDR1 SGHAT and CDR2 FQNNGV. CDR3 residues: CASSSPFTTGRIYGYTF. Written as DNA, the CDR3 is TGTGCCAGCAGCTCCCCCTTTACTACAGGGAGGATCTATGGCTACACCTTC.

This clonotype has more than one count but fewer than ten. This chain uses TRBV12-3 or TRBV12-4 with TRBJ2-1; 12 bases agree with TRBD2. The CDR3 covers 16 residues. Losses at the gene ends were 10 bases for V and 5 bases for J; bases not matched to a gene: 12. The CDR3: CATHVPTSGGHNEQFF. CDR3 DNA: TGTGCCACCCATGTCCCGACTAGCGGGGGCCACAATGAGCAGTTCTTC.

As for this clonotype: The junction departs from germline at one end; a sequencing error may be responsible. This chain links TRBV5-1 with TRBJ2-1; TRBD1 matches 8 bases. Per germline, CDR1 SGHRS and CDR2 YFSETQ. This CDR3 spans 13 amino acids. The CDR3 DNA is TGCGCCGGCAGCTTGGCGGTACAGGGGGTAAAGTTCTTC. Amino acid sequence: CAGSLAVQGVKFF.

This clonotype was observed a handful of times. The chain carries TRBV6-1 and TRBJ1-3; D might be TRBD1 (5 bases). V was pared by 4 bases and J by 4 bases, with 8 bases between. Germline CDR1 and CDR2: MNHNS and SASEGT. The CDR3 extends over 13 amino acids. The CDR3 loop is CASSARGGNTIYF. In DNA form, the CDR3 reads TGTGCCAGCAGTGCAAGGGGAGGAAACACCATATATTTT.

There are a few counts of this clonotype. The CDR3 DNA follows: TGTGCCAGCAGCCTGGGTCGGGCCTGGGGCTACACCTTC. It translates to CASSLGRAWGYTF. The rearrangement joins TRBV27 to TRBJ1-2; no firm D call. This CDR3 is 13 amino acids long. Per the germline V gene, CDR1 is MNHEY and CDR2 is SMNVEV (reference sequence). With 6 bases removed from V and 8 bases from J, the gap between germline ends came to 16 bases.

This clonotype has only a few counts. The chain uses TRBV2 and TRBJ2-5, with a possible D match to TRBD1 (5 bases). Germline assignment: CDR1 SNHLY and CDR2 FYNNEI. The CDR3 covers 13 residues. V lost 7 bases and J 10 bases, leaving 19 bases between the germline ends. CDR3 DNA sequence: TGTGCCAGCAATCAACGGACATTTGACCACCAGTACTTC. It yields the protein CASNQRTFDHQYF.

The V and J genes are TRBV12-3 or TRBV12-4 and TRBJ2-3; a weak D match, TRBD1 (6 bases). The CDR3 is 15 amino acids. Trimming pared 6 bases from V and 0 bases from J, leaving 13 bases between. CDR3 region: CASRSAGASTDTQYF. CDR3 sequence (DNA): TGTGCCAGCAGAAGTGCAGGGGCCAGCACAGATACGCAGTATTTT.